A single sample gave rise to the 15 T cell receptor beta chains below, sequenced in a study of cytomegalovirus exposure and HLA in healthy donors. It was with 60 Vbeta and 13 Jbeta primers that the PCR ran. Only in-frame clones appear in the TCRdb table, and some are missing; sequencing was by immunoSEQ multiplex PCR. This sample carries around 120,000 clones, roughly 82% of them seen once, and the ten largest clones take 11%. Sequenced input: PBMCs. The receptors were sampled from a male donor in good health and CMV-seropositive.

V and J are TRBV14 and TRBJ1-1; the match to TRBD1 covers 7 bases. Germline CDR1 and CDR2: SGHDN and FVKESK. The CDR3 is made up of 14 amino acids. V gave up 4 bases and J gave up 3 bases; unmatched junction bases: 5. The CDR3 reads CASSPDRLHTEAFF. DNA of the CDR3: TGTGCCAGCAGCCCGGACAGGCTGCACACTGAAGCTTTCTTT.

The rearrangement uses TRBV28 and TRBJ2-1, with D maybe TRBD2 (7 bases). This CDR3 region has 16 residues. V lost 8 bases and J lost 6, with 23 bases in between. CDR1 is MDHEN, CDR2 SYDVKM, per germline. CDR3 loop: CASPWPGGPDSNEQFF. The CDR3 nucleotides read TGTGCCAGCCCCTGGCCCGGGGGGCCAGACTCCAATGAGCAGTTCTTC.

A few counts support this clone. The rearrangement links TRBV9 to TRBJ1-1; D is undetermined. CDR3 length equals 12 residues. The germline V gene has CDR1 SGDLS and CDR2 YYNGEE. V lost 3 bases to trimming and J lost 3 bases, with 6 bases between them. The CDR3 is CASSGGDTEAFF. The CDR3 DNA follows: TGTGCCAGCAGCGGCGGGGACACTGAAGCTTTCTTT.

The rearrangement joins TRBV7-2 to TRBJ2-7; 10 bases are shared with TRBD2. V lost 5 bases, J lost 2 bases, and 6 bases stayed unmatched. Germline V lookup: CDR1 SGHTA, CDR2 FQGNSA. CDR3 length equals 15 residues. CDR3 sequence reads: CASSHSGRATYEQYF. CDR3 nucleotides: TGTGCCAGCAGCCACAGCGGGAGGGCCACCTACGAGCAGTACTTC.

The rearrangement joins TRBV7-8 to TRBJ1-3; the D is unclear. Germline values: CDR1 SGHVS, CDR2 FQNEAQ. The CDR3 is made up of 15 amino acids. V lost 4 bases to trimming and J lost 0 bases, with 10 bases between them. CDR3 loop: CASSYTVHSGNTIYF. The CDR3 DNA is TGTGCCAGCAGCTACACAGTTCACTCTGGAAACACCATATATTTT.

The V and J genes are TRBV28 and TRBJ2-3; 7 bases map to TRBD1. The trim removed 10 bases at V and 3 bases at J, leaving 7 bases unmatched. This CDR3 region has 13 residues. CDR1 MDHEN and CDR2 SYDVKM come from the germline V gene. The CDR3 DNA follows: TGTGCCATATGGACAGGAGCTACAGATACGCAGTATTTT. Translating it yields CAIWTGATDTQYF. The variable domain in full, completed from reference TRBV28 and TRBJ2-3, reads DVKVTQSSRYLVKRTGEKVFLECVQDMDHENMFWYRQDPGLGLRLIYFSYDVKMKEKGDIPEGYSVSREKKERFSLILESASTNQTSMYLCAIWTGATDTQYFGPGTRLTVL.

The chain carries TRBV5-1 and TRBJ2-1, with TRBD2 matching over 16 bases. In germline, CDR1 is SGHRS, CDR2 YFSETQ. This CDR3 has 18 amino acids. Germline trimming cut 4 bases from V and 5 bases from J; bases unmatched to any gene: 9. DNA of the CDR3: TGCGCCAGCAGCCAGACCGGGACTAGCGGGAGGGGGAACAATGAGCAGTTCTTC. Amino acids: CASSQTGTSGRGNNEQFF.

The CDR3 DNA reads as TGTGCCAGCAGTCTTAGCGGCTACGAGCAGTACTTC. It translates to CASSLSGYEQYF. The genes are TRBV11-3 and TRBJ2-7, with a possible D match to TRBD2 (6 bases). This CDR3 spans 12 amino acids. The V end was cut by 6 bases, the J end by 3 bases, with 9 bases between. Germline values: CDR1 SGHNT, CDR2 YENEEA.

The CDR3 loop reads CASNLGGRYISSYTF. CDR3 in DNA: TGTGCCAGCAATCTCGGGGGGAGATATATTTCCAGCTACACCTTC. The chain carries TRBV28 and TRBJ1-2, with TRBD1 as a possible D gene (5 bases). V lost 7 bases, J lost 9 bases, and 24 bases lay in between. CDR1 and CDR2 (germline): MDHEN, SYDVKM. This CDR3 is built from 15 residues.

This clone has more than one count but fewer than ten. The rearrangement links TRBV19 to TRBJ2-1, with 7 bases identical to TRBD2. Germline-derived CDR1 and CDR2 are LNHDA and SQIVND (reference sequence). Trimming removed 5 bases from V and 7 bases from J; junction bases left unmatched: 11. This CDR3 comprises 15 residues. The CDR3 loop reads CASSPVGRARNEQFF. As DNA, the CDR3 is TGTGCCAGTAGTCCCGTGGGGAGGGCCCGGAATGAGCAGTTCTTC.

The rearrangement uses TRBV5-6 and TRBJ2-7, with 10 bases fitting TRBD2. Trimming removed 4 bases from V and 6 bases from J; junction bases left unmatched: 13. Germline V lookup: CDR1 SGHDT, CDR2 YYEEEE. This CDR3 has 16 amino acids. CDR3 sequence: CASSPLGLAGVSEQYF. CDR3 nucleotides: TGTGCCAGCAGCCCACTCGGGCTAGCGGGAGTCTCCGAGCAGTACTTC.

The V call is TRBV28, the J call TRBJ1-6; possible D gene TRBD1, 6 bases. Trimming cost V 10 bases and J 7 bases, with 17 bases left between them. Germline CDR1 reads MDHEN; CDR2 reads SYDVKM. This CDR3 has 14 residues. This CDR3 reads CATPGTRGNSPLHF. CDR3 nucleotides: TGTGCCACCCCCGGTACCAGGGGAAATTCACCCCTCCACTTT.

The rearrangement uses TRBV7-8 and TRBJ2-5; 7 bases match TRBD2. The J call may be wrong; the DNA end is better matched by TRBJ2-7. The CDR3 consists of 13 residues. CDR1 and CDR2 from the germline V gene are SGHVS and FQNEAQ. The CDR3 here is CASSSGLVDEQYF. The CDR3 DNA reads TGTGCCAGCAGCTCAGGACTAGTTGACGAGCAGTACTTC.

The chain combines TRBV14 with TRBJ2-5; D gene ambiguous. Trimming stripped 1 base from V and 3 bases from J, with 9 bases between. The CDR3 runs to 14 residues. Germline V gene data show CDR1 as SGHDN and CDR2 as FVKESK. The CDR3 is CASSQAQLKETQYF. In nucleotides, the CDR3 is TGTGCCAGCAGCCAAGCACAGTTGAAAGAGACCCAGTACTTC.

CDR3 sequence (DNA): TGTGCCAGCAGCTTAGACTCTTCTAGATCCGGGGCCAACGTCCTGACTTTC. Its translation is CASSLDSSRSGANVLTF. The chain recombines TRBV11-3 with TRBJ2-6, with D unresolved. V was pared by 0 bases and J by 4 bases, with 13 bases between. This CDR3 contains 17 residues. CDR1 and CDR2 from the germline V gene are SGHNT and YENEEA. The full variable domain, rest sourced from reference TRBV11-3 and TRBJ2-6, is EAGVVQSPRYKIIEKKQPVAFWCNPISGHNTLYWYLQNLGQGPELLIRYENEEAVDDSQLPKDRFSAERLKGVDSTLKIQPAELGDSAVYLCASSLDSSRSGANVLTFGAGSRLTVL.